The 21 T cell receptor beta chains below all came from one sample that was sequenced in a study of tumor and adjacent non-tumor tissue in lung cancer listed by TCRdb under 2018. RNA was isolated from bulk, unsorted tissue, and RNA quality was assessed with a NanoDrop ND-1000 and an Agilent 2100. The normal lung samples consisted of distant non-tumor tissue collected more than 3 cm from the tumor edge. The library came from multiplex PCR. This sample was sequenced with an Illumina HiSeq 2500. Following protocols modified from ARM-PCR, the researchers constructed TCRbeta libraries through three rounds of nested PCR with primers (Table S4). The public reads were reanalyzed by TCRdb: fastp trimming at Q25, MiXCR alignment, in-frame beta chains only. Rows with one shared CDR3 protein collapse into an entry with the most common genes and DNA. Recorded for this sample are 85,000 to 130,000 distinct CDR3 sequences; roughly two thirds of them occurred a single time. Approximately 19% of the sample rests with the top ten.

The sequenced sample was distant non-tumor lung tissue. Receptors were obtained from a young man with non-small cell lung cancer.

As regards this clonotype: An end of the junction does not agree with germline; a read error may underlie this. The rearrangement joins TRBV20-1 to TRBJ1-5, with 9 nucleotides matching TRBD1. From germline, CDR1 is DFQATT and CDR2 SNEGSKA (reference sequence). The length of the CDR3 is 17 residues. CDR3 bases: TGCAGTGCCACGGGACAGGGCATGGACTATAGCAATCGGCCCCAGCATTTT. As protein: CSATGQGMDYSNRPQHF.

In regard to this clonotype: It is likely a read error, because the conserved phenylalanine at the end of the CDR3 is missing. The limits of the CDR3 on the DNA are not certain, so only TCRdb's listed CDR3 is given. The rearrangement uses TRBV11-2 and TRBJ2-7. The germline V gene has CDR1 SGHAT and CDR2 FQNNGV. The CDR3 adds up to 13 amino acids, both ends counted. This CDR3 reads CASNLGQLNEQCY.

The J gene is TRBJ1-1, the V gene TRBV11-2; D is possibly TRBD1 (6 bases). Trimming left V 2 bases short and J 6 bases short, with 16 bases between. From germline, CDR1 is SGHAT and CDR2 FQNNGV. This CDR3 region has 15 residues. The CDR3 bases are TGTGCCAGCAGCTTAATGTACAGCCCAGGGGCTGAAGCTTTCTTT. Protein product: CASSLMYSPGAEAFF.

This clonotype is a singleton in its sample. V and J are TRBV20-1 and TRBJ2-3; a weak D match, TRBD1 (5 bases). The CDR3 runs 14 residues. The germline V and J ends were trimmed by 1 base and 5 bases, with 13 bases remaining between them. Germline lookup yields CDR1 DFQATT and CDR2 SNEGSKA (reference sequence). DNA for the CDR3: TGCAGTGCTAGAGTCCTCAGTCAGGGAGATACGCAGTATTTT. As protein: CSARVLSQGDTQYF.

This clonotype has ten or more counts. V is TRBV29-1 and J is TRBJ1-2; 9 bases fit TRBD1. The germline gives CDR1 SQVTM, CDR2 ANQGSEA. Germline trimming cut 6 bases from V and 5 bases from J; bases unmatched to any gene: 7. CDR3 length: 13 amino acids. CDR3 coding DNA: TGCAGCGTAGAGGACAGGGGACTATATGGCTACACCTTC. This sequence encodes CSVEDRGLYGYTF. The whole variable domain, filled in from reference TRBV29-1 and TRBJ1-2, reads SAVISQKPSRDICQRGTSLTIQCQVDSQVTMMFWYRQQPGQSLTLIATANQGSEATYESGFVIDKFPISRPNLTFSTLTVSNMSPEDSSIYLCSVEDRGLYGYTFGSGTRLTVV.

This clonotype was found once. The CDR3 does not close with the conserved phenylalanine or tryptophan, likely indicating a read error. The gene calls are TRBV20-1 and TRBJ2-7; weak D call: TRBD1 (5 bases). The germline CDR1 and CDR2 sequences are DFQATT and SNEGSKA (reference sequence). The CDR3 is made up of 14 amino acids. CDR3 sequence (DNA): TGCAGTGGTAGACAGCGAACCTCTCTCCTGGAGCAGTACATC. This sequence encodes CSGRQRTSLLEQYI.

V usage is TRBV29-1 and J usage is TRBJ2-2; D not resolved. CDR1 is SQVTM, CDR2 ANQGSEA, per germline. This CDR3 is 13 amino acids long. CDR3 in DNA: TGCAGAGTTATACTGGGAATAGGCGGGGAGCTGTTTTTT. Encoded protein: CRVILGIGGELFF.

Of note for this clonotype: A read error may produce the germline difference seen at one junction end. The rearrangement uses TRBV20-1 and TRBJ1-4; D call uncertain. There are 15 residues in the CDR3. Germline CDR1 is DFQATT and CDR2 is SNEGSKA (reference sequence). The DNA for the CDR3 is TGTAGTGCTTCCTGGGTTCGGACAACTAATGAAAAACTGTTTTTT. As protein: CSASWVRTTNEKLFF.

Turning to this clonotype: The CDR3 ends on some other residue instead of the conserved phenylalanine or tryptophan, so this is likely a read error. The chain uses TRBV29-1 and TRBJ2-5; no definite D call. CDR1 is SQVTM, CDR2 ANQGSEA, per germline. CDR3 length equals 13 residues. The DNA for the CDR3 is TGCAGCGTTGAGTTTACGGACCATGAGACCCAGTACCTC. Encoded protein: CSVEFTDHETQYL.

As to this clonotype: The junction departs from germline at one end; a sequencing error may be responsible. The chain uses TRBV11-2 and TRBJ1-2, with 7 bases lining up with TRBD1. The CDR3 is made up of 15 amino acids. In germline, CDR1 is SGHAT, CDR2 FQNNGV. The CDR3 coding sequence is TGTGCCAACAGCTCGCGGGGCAAGGGACAGTATGGCTATACCTTC. The encoded protein is CANSSRGKGQYGYTF.

Worth noting for this clonotype: This CDR3 is missing its conserved last phenylalanine or tryptophan, likely due to a read error. The J gene is TRBJ2-1, the V gene TRBV11-1; 7 nucleotides line up with TRBD2. CDR3 length: 15 amino acids. Germline CDR1 is SGHAT and CDR2 is FQDESV (reference sequence). The CDR3 sequence is CASSVFLAGVDDQFL. CDR3 in DNA: TGTGCCAGCAGCGTGTTCCTTGCGGGAGTCGATGACCAGTTCTTA.

Of note for this clonotype: At one end the junction does not follow the germline gene, possibly because of a read error. The V and J genes are TRBV11-2 and TRBJ2-5, with D perhaps matching TRBD2 (6 bases). Germline CDR1 reads SGHAT; CDR2 reads FQNNGV. This CDR3 contains 13 residues. CDR3 in DNA: TGTGTCAGCAGCCAGGGAGGAGATGAGACCCAGTACTTC. It codes for CVSSQGGDETQYF. Variable domain in full (rest from reference TRBV11-2 and TRBJ2-5): EAGVAQSPRYKIIEKRQSVAFWCNPISGHATLYWYQQILGQGPKLLIQFQNNGVVDDSQLPKDRFSAERLKGVDSTLKIQPAKLEDSAVYLCVSSQGGDETQYFGPGTRLLVL.

This clonotype is labeled as medium-sized. The J gene is TRBJ2-5, the V gene TRBV11-3; no reliable D call. Germline V gene sequence: CDR1 SGHNT, CDR2 YENEEA. V was clipped by 5 bases and J by 4 bases, with 8 bases between them. The CDR3 covers 12 residues. The CDR3 region is CASSPMAETQYF. DNA of the CDR3: TGTGCCAGCAGCCCTATGGCAGAGACCCAGTACTTC.

The J gene is TRBJ2-4, the V gene TRBV7-3; weak D call: TRBD2 (6 bases). Germline V gene data show CDR1 as SGHTA and CDR2 as FQGTGA. CDR3 length: 15 residues. The ends were cut back, 1 base at V and 7 bases at J, with 14 bases in the middle. The CDR3 protein is CASSLMPGVGNIQYF. In DNA form, the CDR3 reads TGTGCCAGCAGCTTAATGCCGGGAGTCGGGAACATTCAGTACTTC.

Remarks on this clonotype: The junction departs from the called germline gene at one end, perhaps through a read error. V gene TRBV6-6 combines with J gene TRBJ2-1, with 9 bases lining up with TRBD1. Germline CDR1 MNHNY, CDR2 SVGAGI (reference sequence). The CDR3 runs 15 residues. CDR3 loop: CTSSHPGQGYNEQFF. The CDR3 coding sequence is TGTACCAGCAGTCACCCGGGACAGGGATACAATGAGCAGTTCTTC.

The V and J genes are TRBV19 and TRBJ2-1; no firm D call. The V gene's germline CDR1 is LNHDA and CDR2 SQIVND (reference sequence). This CDR3 has 15 amino acids. Deletions cut 6 bases from V and 8 bases from J, with 20 bases between. The CDR3 reads CASRIRDGVEYEQFF. Written as DNA, the CDR3 is TGTGCCAGTAGGATCCGCGATGGGGTAGAGTATGAGCAGTTCTTC.

The chain employs TRBV20-1 and TRBJ1-1, with D possibly TRBD1 on 6 matching bases. With 5 bases removed from V and 5 bases from J, the gap between germline ends came to 21 bases. This CDR3 is 15 amino acids long. Looked up from germline, CDR1 is DFQATT and CDR2 is SNEGSKA (reference sequence). CDR3: CSASADFSQGTEAFF. The CDR3 DNA follows: TGCAGTGCTTCCGCCGACTTTTCTCAGGGGACTGAAGCTTTCTTT.

Many counts were recorded for this clonotype. The chain links TRBV11-3 to TRBJ2-1; 9 nucleotides match TRBD2. There are 14 residues in the CDR3. Germline CDR1 SGHNT, CDR2 YENEEA. Germline trimming cut 2 bases from V and 6 bases from J; bases unmatched to any gene: 2. This CDR3 is CASSLFSGSNEQFF. CDR3 DNA: TGTGCCAGCAGCTTATTTAGCGGGAGCAATGAGCAGTTCTTC.

This clonotype was counted a few times. A much larger clone is a single base away; this may be a read error. The rearrangement uses TRBV4-3 and TRBJ2-7, with D unresolved. V dropped 2 bases and J dropped 3 bases, with 8 bases sitting between them. The CDR3 is 13 residues long. Germline V gene lookup returns CDR1 LGHNA and CDR2 YSLEER. CDR3 DNA sequence: TGCGCCAGCAGCCAATTCACTAACTACGAGCAGTACTTC. This translates into CASSQFTNYEQYF.

This clonotype was detected many times. The rearrangement joins TRBV6-2 or TRBV6-3 to TRBJ1-1, with unresolved D. The V end was cut by 0 bases, the J end by 0 bases, with 8 bases between. The CDR3 runs 15 residues. CDR1 and CDR2 (germline): MNHEY, SVGEGT. CDR3 nucleotide sequence: TGTGCCAGCAGTTACTCGATACAGATGAACACTGAAGCTTTCTTT. It encodes CASSYSIQMNTEAFF.

A word on this clonotype: A read error may produce the germline difference seen at one junction end. V usage is TRBV5-6 and J usage is TRBJ2-6; 9 nucleotides align to TRBD1. Germline V gives CDR1 SGHDT, CDR2 YYEEEE. The length of the CDR3 is 18 residues. CDR3 region: CAISWTGVYGPGANVLTF. The DNA for the CDR3 is TGTGCCATCAGCTGGACAGGGGTATACGGCCCTGGGGCCAACGTCCTGACTTTC.